Following are 16 T cell receptor beta chains from one sample sequenced in a study of blood T cell repertoires in COVID-19. Produced via immunoSEQ multiplex PCR; TCRdb's table is partial and in-frame only. The sample lists about 320,000 clones, approximately 88% occurring once. Specimen: peripheral blood. These receptors were collected from a woman between 25 and 40 years old with COVID-19, enrolled during active disease.

This chain links TRBV10-3 with TRBJ1-1; possible D gene TRBD1, 5 bases. Trimming shortened V by 1 base and J by 2 bases, and 14 bases separated the two germline ends. Germline assignment: CDR1 ENHRY and CDR2 SYGVKD. The CDR3 is made up of 16 amino acids. For the CDR3, the DNA is TGTGCCATCAGTGAGTACCTCCTTAGGGGCAACACTGAAGCTTTCTTT. This codes for CAISEYLLRGNTEAFF.

This sequence joins TRBV6-5 and TRBJ1-3; D uncertain. Germline-derived CDR1 and CDR2 are MNHEY and SVGAGI. This CDR3 comprises 14 residues. Trimming removed 6 bases at V and 3 bases at J, with 12 bases between. Written as DNA, the CDR3 is TGTGCCAGCAGGTCCCGGGGAGTTGGAAACACCATATATTTT. Its protein product is CASRSRGVGNTIYF.

The chain combines TRBV19 with TRBJ2-2, with D maybe TRBD2 (6 bases). V was trimmed by 3 bases and J by 6 bases, leaving 17 bases between them. Germline CDR1 reads LNHDA; CDR2 reads SQIVND (reference sequence). The length of the CDR3 is 16 residues. DNA of the CDR3: TGTGCCAGTAGTATCCCGGGGAGGCGTCGCCCCGGGGAGCTGTTTTTT. Amino acids: CASSIPGRRRPGELFF.

V and J are TRBV6-4 and TRBJ2-2; maybe TRBD1 (7 bases). The germline V gene encodes CDR1 MRHNA and CDR2 SNTAGT. V lost 5 bases and J 3 bases, leaving 13 bases between the germline ends. CDR3 size: 15 residues. CDR3 sequence: CASSPTGEDTGELFF. In nucleotides, the CDR3 is TGTGCCAGCAGTCCAACAGGGGAGGACACCGGGGAGCTGTTTTTT.

The chain has TRBV11-2 and TRBJ2-2; no definite D call. Germline lookup yields CDR1 SGHAT and CDR2 FQNNGV. The V end was cut by 4 bases, the J end by 4 bases, with 16 bases between. This CDR3 contains 16 residues. The DNA for the CDR3 is TGTGCCAGCAGCTCACTCGCCATCGCAAGCACCGGGGAGCTGTTTTTT. This encodes CASSSLAIASTGELFF.

The genes are TRBV29-1 and TRBJ2-7, with a weak D call TRBD1 (5 bases). The germline gives CDR1 SQVTM, CDR2 ANQGSEA. CDR3 size: 13 residues. Trimming stripped 5 bases from V and 2 bases from J, with 13 bases between. The CDR3 loop reads CSVLETAAYEQYF. Written as DNA, the CDR3 is TGCAGCGTTCTCGAGACAGCAGCCTACGAGCAGTACTTC.

Many counts were recorded for this clone. The rearrangement links TRBV11-3 to TRBJ2-5; 9 bases match TRBD2. Germline CDR1 SGHNT, CDR2 YENEEA. There are 14 residues in the CDR3. Unmatched junction bases numbered 3, after V lost 5 bases and J lost 2 bases. CDR3 sequence: CASSHLAGQETQYF. The CDR3 nucleotides read TGTGCCAGCAGCCATCTAGCGGGGCAAGAGACCCAGTACTTC.

The chain employs TRBV4-1 and TRBJ1-3, with D unresolved. Germline V gene sequence: CDR1 MGHRA, CDR2 YSYEKL. The length of the CDR3 is 13 residues. V shed 4 bases and J shed 4 bases, with 8 bases lying between them. CDR3 region: CASSPKEGNTIYF. The CDR3 coding sequence is TGCGCCAGCAGCCCTAAGGAGGGAAACACCATATATTTT.

This chain links TRBV5-4 with TRBJ1-4, with D possibly matching TRBD1 (6 bases). Per germline, CDR1 SGHNT and CDR2 YYREEE (reference sequence). V lost 2 bases to trimming and J lost 3 bases, with 11 bases between them. The CDR3 is made up of 15 amino acids. CDR3 residues: CASSFGGPSNEKLFF. CDR3 bases: TGTGCCAGCAGCTTTGGGGGCCCATCTAATGAAAAACTGTTTTTT.

V and J are TRBV6-5 and TRBJ1-5, with 8 bases that match TRBD1. The CDR3 totals 14 residues. Germline V lookup: CDR1 MNHEY, CDR2 SVGAGI. V dropped 6 bases and J dropped 7; count of bases not matched to a gene: 8. As DNA, the CDR3 is TGTGCCAGCAGCAAGGACAGGGTCGGACAGCCCCAGCATTTT. It encodes CASSKDRVGQPQHF.

CDR3 DNA sequence: TGTGCCAGCAGCTTGACAGGGGACTCTGGAAACACCATATATTTT. Translated: CASSLTGDSGNTIYF. The chain joins TRBV5-8 to TRBJ1-3; 7 bases fit TRBD1. CDR1 is SGHTS and CDR2 is YDEGEE in the germline V gene. The CDR3 runs to 15 residues. V trimming: 1 base; J trimming: 0 bases; junction bases outside the gene matches: 1.

The J gene is TRBJ1-1, the V gene TRBV29-1; D possibly corresponds to TRBD1 (6 bases). The CDR3 sequence is 13 residues long. The germline gives CDR1 SQVTM, CDR2 ANQGSEA. V dropped 6 bases and J dropped 4 bases, with 15 bases sitting between them. The CDR3: CSVSTGLGTEAFF. DNA of the CDR3: TGCAGCGTCTCAACAGGGCTGGGCACTGAAGCTTTCTTT.

A note on this clone: This sample also contains other DNA sequences that code for the same CDR3. The chain couples TRBV12-3 or TRBV12-4 to TRBJ1-5; D remains unclear. V lost 3 bases and J 5 bases, leaving 8 bases between the germline ends. The CDR3 is made up of 13 amino acids. The CDR3 protein is CASSFGGDQPQHF. The DNA for the CDR3 is TGTGCCAGCAGTTTTGGCGGGGATCAGCCCCAGCATTTT.

The J gene is TRBJ1-5, the V gene TRBV6-2 or TRBV6-3; D remains ambiguous. In germline, CDR1 is MNHEY, CDR2 SVGEGT. The CDR3 is 15 amino acids. Between the trimmed V and J ends, which lost 2 bases and 0 bases, there was a span of 8 bases. CDR3 loop: CASSYGKLSNQPQHF. CDR3 DNA sequence: TGTGCCAGCAGTTACGGTAAACTTAGCAATCAGCCCCAGCATTTT.

The rearrangement uses TRBV1 and TRBJ2-1; the table calls TRBD2, which could not be checked here. TRBV1 has pseudogene status. This CDR3 comprises 17 residues. CDR3 loop: CTSSQVDRQRSLNEQFF. The CDR3 DNA reads as TGCACCAGCAGCCAAGTCGATAGGCAGCGGAGCCTCAATGAGCAGTTCTTC.

This clone occurred a few times. J is TRBJ2-3 and V is TRBV2, with TRBD1 matching over 8 bases. Losses at the gene ends were 6 bases for V and 4 bases for J; bases not matched to a gene: 6. Germline V lookup: CDR1 SNHLY, CDR2 FYNNEI. This CDR3 comprises 14 residues. The CDR3 DNA follows: TGTGCCAGCAGGAGGGCAGGGGGCGCAGATACGCAGTATTTT. Translation: CASRRAGGADTQYF.